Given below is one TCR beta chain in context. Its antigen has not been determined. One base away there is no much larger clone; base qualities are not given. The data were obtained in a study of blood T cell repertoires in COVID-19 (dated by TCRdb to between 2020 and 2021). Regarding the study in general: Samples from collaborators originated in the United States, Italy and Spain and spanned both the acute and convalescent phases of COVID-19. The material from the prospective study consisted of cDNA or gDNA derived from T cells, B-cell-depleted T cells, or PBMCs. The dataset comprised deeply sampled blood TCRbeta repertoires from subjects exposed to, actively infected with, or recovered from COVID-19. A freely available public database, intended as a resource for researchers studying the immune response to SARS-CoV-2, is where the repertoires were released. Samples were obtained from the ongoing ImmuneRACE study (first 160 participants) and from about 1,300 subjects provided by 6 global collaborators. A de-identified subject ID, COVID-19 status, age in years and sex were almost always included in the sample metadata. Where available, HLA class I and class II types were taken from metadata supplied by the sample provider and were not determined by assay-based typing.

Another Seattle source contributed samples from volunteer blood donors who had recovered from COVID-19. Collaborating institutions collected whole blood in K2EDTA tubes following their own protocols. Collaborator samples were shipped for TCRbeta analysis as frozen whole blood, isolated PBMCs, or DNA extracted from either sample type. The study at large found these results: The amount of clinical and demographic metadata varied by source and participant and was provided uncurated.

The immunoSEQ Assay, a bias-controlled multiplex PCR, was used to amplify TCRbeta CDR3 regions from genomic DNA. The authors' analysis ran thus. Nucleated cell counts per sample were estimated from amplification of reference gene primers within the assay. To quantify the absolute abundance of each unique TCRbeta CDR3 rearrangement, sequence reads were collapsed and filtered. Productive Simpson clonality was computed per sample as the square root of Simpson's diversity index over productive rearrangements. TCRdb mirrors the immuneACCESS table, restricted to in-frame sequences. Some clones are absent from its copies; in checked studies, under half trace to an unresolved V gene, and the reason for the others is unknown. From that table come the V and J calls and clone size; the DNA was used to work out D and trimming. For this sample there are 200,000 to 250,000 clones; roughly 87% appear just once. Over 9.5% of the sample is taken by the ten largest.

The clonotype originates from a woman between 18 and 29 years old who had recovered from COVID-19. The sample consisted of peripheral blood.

CDR3 region: CASRLSYSGANVLTF. The DNA reads as follows: TGTGCCAGCAGACTGAGTTATTCAGGGGCCAACGTCCTGACTTTC. The chain joins TRBV3-1 (or the pseudogene TRBV3-2) to TRBJ2-6; no confident D gene assignment can be made. CDR1 is given as LGHDT and CDR2 as YNNKEL, both from the germline V gene (reference sequence). V is pared back by 6 bases and J by 4 bases, with 13 bases lying between the germline termini. Taken from cysteine to phenylalanine, the CDR3 has 15 residues. Just CDR3 DNA is preserved here, 45 bases in frame from base 1.